This record covers a single TCR beta chain. Its antigen is undetermined. No conserved phenylalanine or tryptophan is present at the end of the CDR3, so a read error is the likely explanation. A multiplex PCR was run with 60 Vbeta primers and 13 Jbeta primers. The table came from immunoSEQ multiplex PCR; TCRdb's copy has only in-frame clones and leaves some out. The table includes 100,000 to 150,000 clones, roughly 10% detected once. The V end lost 3 bases, the J end lost 7 bases, and 10 bases lay between the germline ends. Germline CDR1 reads MNHNS; CDR2 reads SASEGT. CDR3 length equals 13 residues. This specimen comes from a study of cytomegalovirus exposure and HLA in healthy donors. Findings and limits, study-wide: A later analysis linked a missense DCLRE1C variant to TCR beta V- and J-gene trimming. Later analysis identified about 18,000 TCR beta sequences associated with HLA alleles, using a false discovery rate threshold of 0.05.

What was sequenced was PBMCs. The clonotype was recovered from a woman aged 18-29 years in good health and CMV-seropositive. The chain joins TRBV6-1 to TRBJ1-5; D remains ambiguous. The CDR3 loop reads CASSDTAGQPQHL. CDR3 coding DNA: TGTGCCAGCAGTGACACAGCGGGGCAGCCCCAGCATTTG.